The rows below give T cell receptor beta chains drawn from one sample of a study of human T cells and chemical hapten exposure. TCRdb re-called the RACE reads through MiXCR, storing one row per CDR3 protein. The table lists some 42,000 distinct CDR3 sequences, 8% to 9.5% of them singletons, with around 16% in the top ten. The sample was whole blood, taken in connection with sensitization to the hapten diphenylcyclopropenone (DPC). These receptors were obtained from a middle-aged woman with alopecia areata. Some clones in this sample may be carry-over from other donors' samples. CDR3s include the opening cysteine and the closing phenylalanine or tryptophan. D genes are given only for firm matches. Rows give clone size only sometimes, using once, few, many, or a class for an expanded clone.

V,D,size,J,DNA,CDR3
TRBV6-5,TRBD2,many,TRBJ2-1,TGTGCCAGCAGTTACTCGACTAGCGGGGGTTTCCGCTCCTACAATGAGCAGTTCTTC,CASSYSTSGGFRSYNEQFF
TRBV3-1,NA,many,TRBJ2-5,TGTGCCAGCGCCGGGACAACGGGAGAGACCCAGTACTTC,CASAGTTGETQYF
TRBV27,NA,many,TRBJ1-2,TGTGCCAGCAGTTTATCCGCCAGACCCTATGGCTACACCTTC,CASSLSARPYGYTF
TRBV20-1,TRBD1,many,TRBJ1-4,TGCAGTGCTAGAGATCAGGGACAGGGGTTGGGCGAAAAACTGTTTTTT,CSARDQGQGLGEKLFF
TRBV4-3,NA,NA,TRBJ2-3,TGCGCCAGCAGCCAAGATACGGCAGGGCCAGATACGCAGTATTTT,CASSQDTAGPDTQYF
TRBV3-1,TRBD1,many,TRBJ2-7,TGTGCCAGCAACAGGGGAGTAGGAGGCGAGCAGTACTTC,CASNRGVGGEQYF
TRBV14,NA,NA,TRBJ1-5,TGTGCCAGCAGCCAACGGGACCGAGCCAATCAGCCCCAGCATTTT,CASSQRDRANQPQHF
TRBV7-9,TRBD1,many,TRBJ1-1,TGTGCCAGCAGCCAGGGGGCCGTGGTTACTGAAGCTTTCTTT,CASSQGAVVTEAFF
TRBV19,NA,NA,TRBJ2-2,TGTGCCAGTAGGCCGAGGGGGGCGAACGGGGAGCTGTTTTTT,CASRPRGANGELFF
TRBV6-2/TRBV6-3,NA,many,TRBJ1-2,TGTGCCAGCGCCCTTGCCTCAGCAGGGGTGAACTATGGCTACACCTTC,CASALASAGVNYGYTF
TRBV10-3,TRBD1,many,TRBJ2-7,TGTGCCATCAGTGAGTCGGGGAGGGGGACAGGGGTCCACGAGCAGTACTTC,CAISESGRGTGVHEQYF
TRBV12-3/TRBV12-4,NA,many,TRBJ1-6,TGTGCCAGCAGTGTACAACAGGGCGGCTCACCCCTCCACTTT,CASSVQQGGSPLHF
TRBV5-1,TRBD2,many,TRBJ2-6,TGCGCCAGCAGCTTGCTCGTACCCGGACTAGCCTCTGGGGCCAACGTCCTGACTTTC,CASSLLVPGLASGANVLTF
TRBV6-2/TRBV6-3,NA,NA,TRBJ1-6,TGTGCCAGCAGTCCTGGAGAGGGTGCTTCACCCCTCCACTTT,CASSPGEGASPLHF
TRBV2,TRBD1,many,TRBJ1-2,TGTGCCAGCAACACACAGGGGACAGCTAACTATGGCTACACCTTC,CASNTQGTANYGYTF
TRBV12-5,NA,many,TRBJ2-3,TGTGCTAGTGGTTTGGTAGTGGGGGGGGCCAGTTATACGCAGTATTTT,CASGLVVGGASYTQYF
TRBV20-1,NA,NA,TRBJ2-3,TGCAGTGCTATCGGTGGCACAGATACGCAGTATTTT,CSAIGGTDTQYF
TRBV5-4,TRBD1,many,TRBJ1-4,TGTGCCAGCAGCTTGGCAGGGGGAGGTAATGAAAAACTGTTTTTT,CASSLAGGGNEKLFF
TRBV9,NA,many,TRBJ2-3,TGTGCCAGCAGCGTAGGCGGGATGGCAGATACGCAGTATTTT,CASSVGGMADTQYF
TRBV6-6,NA,many,TRBJ2-7,TGTGCCATTGAAGGGGGGGATCCCTACGAGCAGTACTTC,CAIEGGDPYEQYF
TRBV3-1,NA,many,TRBJ2-1,TGTGCCAGCAGCCAGGGTAGCGTGGGGCCGTTCTTC,CASSQGSVGPFF
TRBV20-1,TRBD1,many,TRBJ1-6,TGCAGTGCCCACGAGACAGGGAGGAACGCCCTCCACTTT,CSAHETGRNALHF
TRBV18,NA,many,TRBJ2-2,TGTGCCAGCTCACCAATCAATCACGGCACCGGGGAGCTGTTTTTT,CASSPINHGTGELFF
TRBV20-1,NA,many,TRBJ1-1,TGCAGTGCTAAGACGGGGGGCACTGAAGCTTTCTTT,CSAKTGGTEAFF
TRBV7-9,NA,many,TRBJ2-3,TGTGCCAGCAGAGCCGGGTTCGCAGATACGCAGTATTTT,CASRAGFADTQYF
TRBV7-2,NA,many,TRBJ1-4,TGTGCCAGCAGCCGCAGGGCTGGAAGAACTAATGAAAAACTGTTTTTT,CASSRRAGRTNEKLFF
TRBV6-2/TRBV6-3,NA,many,TRBJ2-7,TGTGCCAGCAGTTACTCGGCAGAATCCTCCTACGAGCAGTACTTC,CASSYSAESSYEQYF
TRBV23-1,TRBD1,many,TRBJ2-1,TGCGCCAGCAGTCAATACGTCCGGACAGGGACAAGTGAGCAGTTCTTC,CASSQYVRTGTSEQFF
TRBV7-2,NA,many,TRBJ1-1,TGTGCCAGCAGCTTACGCAGGAACACTGAAGCTTTCTTT,CASSLRRNTEAFF
TRBV29-1,NA,NA,TRBJ1-2,TGCAGCGTTGAAGATCTCCCGTTCTACACCTTC,CSVEDLPFYTF
TRBV4-1,TRBD1,many,TRBJ2-3,TGCGCCAGCAGCCAAGCCGACAGGGGTTCGCAGTATTTT,CASSQADRGSQYF
TRBV6-1,NA,few,TRBJ2-7,TGTGCCAGCAGTATACAGGGTCCCGGCGAGCAGTACTTC,CASSIQGPGEQYF
TRBV4-2,TRBD1,NA,TRBJ2-7,TGTGCCAGCAGCCAGGACTCCGGGACAGGGGGTACCGAGCAGTACTTC,CASSQDSGTGGTEQYF
TRBV2,TRBD1,many,TRBJ2-4,TGTGCCAGCAGTGCGGACAGGGGGGAAAACATTCAGTACTTC,CASSADRGENIQYF
TRBV28,TRBD1,NA,TRBJ1-2,TGTGCCAGCACCCTAGGACAGGACTATGGCTACACCTTC,CASTLGQDYGYTF
TRBV18,NA,many,TRBJ1-1,TGTGCCAGCTCACCATTTAGGGACATGAACACTGAAGCTTTCTTT,CASSPFRDMNTEAFF
TRBV14,NA,many,TRBJ2-1,TGTGCCAGCAGCCAAGTACGGCGACTACTCTCCTACAATGAGCAGTTCTTC,CASSQVRRLLSYNEQFF
TRBV5-5,NA,NA,TRBJ1-1,TGTGCCAGCGTCACTGGGGCAGGGGCCGGAGCTTTCTTT,CASVTGAGAGAFF
TRBV13,NA,many,TRBJ1-3,TGTGCCAGCAGCAGCCGGGTCGTACGTGGAAACACCATATATTTT,CASSSRVVRGNTIYF
TRBV20-1,NA,medium-sized,TRBJ1-6,TGCAGTGCTAGAGAATCCAAGCCATCAGCTTCACCCCTCCACTTT,CSARESKPSASPLHF
TRBV18,NA,many,TRBJ2-3,TGTGCCAGCTCACCAGGCTCGAAAACGCAGTATTTT,CASSPGSKTQYF
TRBV27,NA,NA,TRBJ1-5,TGTGCCAGCAGTTTTGTGGCAGGGGAGGCCCCTAATCAGCCCCAGCATTTT,CASSFVAGEAPNQPQHF
TRBV5-1,NA,many,TRBJ2-3,TGCGCCAGCAGGACGGACGGAAGCACAGATACGCAGTATTTT,CASRTDGSTDTQYF
TRBV20-1,TRBD2,medium-sized,TRBJ2-3,TGCAGTGCTAGACCAACTAGCGGCGGGAGATCAGATACGCAGTATTTT,CSARPTSGGRSDTQYF
TRBV7-9,NA,many,TRBJ2-3,TGTGCCAGCAGCCCCAACTATTCAGATACGCAGTATTTT,CASSPNYSDTQYF